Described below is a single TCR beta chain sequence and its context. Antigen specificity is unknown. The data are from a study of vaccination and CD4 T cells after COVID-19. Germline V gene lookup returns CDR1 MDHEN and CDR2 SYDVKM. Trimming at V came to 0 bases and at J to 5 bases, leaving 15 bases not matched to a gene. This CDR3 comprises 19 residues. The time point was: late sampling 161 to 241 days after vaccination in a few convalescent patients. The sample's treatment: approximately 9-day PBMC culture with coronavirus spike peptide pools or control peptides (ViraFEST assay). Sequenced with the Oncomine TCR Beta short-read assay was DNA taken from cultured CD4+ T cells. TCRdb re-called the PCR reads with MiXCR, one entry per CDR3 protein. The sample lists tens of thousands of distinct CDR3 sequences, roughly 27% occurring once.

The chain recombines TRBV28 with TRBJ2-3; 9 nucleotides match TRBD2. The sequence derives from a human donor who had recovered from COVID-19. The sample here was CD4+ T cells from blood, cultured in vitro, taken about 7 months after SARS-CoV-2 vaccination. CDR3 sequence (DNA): TGTGCCAGCAGTTTATGGGCTAGCGGGGAAGGTCGGCGGGGAGATACGCAGTATTTT. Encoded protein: CASSLWASGEGRRGDTQYF. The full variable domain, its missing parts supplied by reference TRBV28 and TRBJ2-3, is DVKVTQSSRYLVKRTGEKVFLECVQDMDHENMFWYRQDPGLGLRLIYFSYDVKMKEKGDIPEGYSVSREKKERFSLILESASTNQTSMYLCASSLWASGEGRRGDTQYFGPGTRLTVL.